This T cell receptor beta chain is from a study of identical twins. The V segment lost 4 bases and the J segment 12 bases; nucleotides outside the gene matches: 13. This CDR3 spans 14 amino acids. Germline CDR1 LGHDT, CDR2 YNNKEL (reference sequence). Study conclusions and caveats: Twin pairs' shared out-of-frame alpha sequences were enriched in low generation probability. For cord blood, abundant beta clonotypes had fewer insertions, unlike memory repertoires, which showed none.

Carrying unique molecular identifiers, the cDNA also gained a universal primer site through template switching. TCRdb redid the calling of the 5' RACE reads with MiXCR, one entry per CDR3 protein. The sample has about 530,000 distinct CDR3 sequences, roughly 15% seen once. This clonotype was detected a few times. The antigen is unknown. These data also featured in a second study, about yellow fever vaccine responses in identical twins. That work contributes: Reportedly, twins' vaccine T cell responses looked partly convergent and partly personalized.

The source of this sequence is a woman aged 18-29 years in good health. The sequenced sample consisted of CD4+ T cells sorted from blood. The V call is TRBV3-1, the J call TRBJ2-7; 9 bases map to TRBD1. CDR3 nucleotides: TGTGCCAGCAGCCCCTCGGACAGGGGATCCTTTTCGTACTTC. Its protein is CASSPSDRGSFSYF.